This entry lists 25 T cell receptor beta chains sequenced from one sample in a study of shared clonotypes between healthy human individuals. Sequenced by immunoSEQ multiplex PCR; TCRdb stores in-frame clones only, minus some. The data contain 1,500,000 or so clones, approximately 98.5% of them singletons. The sequenced sample consisted of naive CD4+ T cells sorted from blood. Subset of the sample: CD45RA+ positively selected. The source is a young man in good health.

V gene TRBV4-3 combines with J gene TRBJ2-3; D is tentatively TRBD1 or TRBD2 (5 bases each). Germline CDR1 and CDR2: LGHNA and YSLEER. Trimming pared 4 bases from V and 1 base from J, leaving 15 bases between. The CDR3 consists of 16 residues. The CDR3 spells CASSRGKGLGTDTQYF. The CDR3 nucleotides read TGCGCCAGCAGCCGGGGGAAGGGATTGGGCACAGATACGCAGTATTTT.

The CDR3 sequence: CSVDWRSSTDTQYF. Here the CDR3 DNA reads TGCAGCGTTGATTGGCGGTCTAGCACAGATACGCAGTATTTT. This chain connects TRBV29-1 to TRBJ2-3; D is unclear. The ends were cut back, 3 bases at V and 0 bases at J, with 10 bases in the middle. There are 14 residues in the CDR3. Germline lookup yields CDR1 SQVTM and CDR2 ANQGSEA.

The CDR3 DNA sequence: TGTGCCAGCAGTTTACCTGGGACTCAAATTAATGAGCAGTTCTTC. Residues: CASSLPGTQINEQFF. The chain is built from TRBV28 and TRBJ2-1, with a weak D call TRBD2 (6 bases). The germline V gene encodes CDR1 MDHEN and CDR2 SYDVKM. Trimming shortened V by 2 bases and J by 7 bases, and 15 bases separated the two germline ends. The CDR3 has 15 residues.

The chain employs TRBV28 and TRBJ2-6; the D call may be TRBD1 or TRBD2 (5 bases each). This CDR3 spans 18 amino acids. CDR1 MDHEN and CDR2 SYDVKM come from the germline V gene. With 7 bases removed from V and 0 bases from J, the gap between germline ends came to 19 bases. The CDR3 coding sequence is TGTGCCAGCACACGGAGGCGGACATCCGACTCTGGGGCCAACGTCCTGACTTTC. Residues: CASTRRRTSDSGANVLTF.

This rearrangement joins TRBV13 to TRBJ2-2; D not certain. The ends were cut back, 5 bases at V and 7 bases at J, with 17 bases in the middle. Germline V gives CDR1 PRHDT, CDR2 FYEKMQ (reference sequence). The CDR3 totals 15 residues. The CDR3 nucleotides read TGTGCCAGCAGCCCCACGGGCGAGGCGGTCGGGGAGCTGTTTTTT. Protein product: CASSPTGEAVGELFF. The full variable domain, completed using reference TRBV13 and TRBJ2-2, is AAGVIQSPRHLIKEKRETATLKCYPIPRHDTVYWYQQGPGQDPQFLISFYEKMQSDKGSIPDRFSAQQFSDYHSELNMSSLELGDSALYFCASSPTGEAVGELFFGEGSRLTVL.

This rearrangement joins TRBV10-1 to TRBJ1-1; tentatively, D is TRBD1 (5 bases). V was clipped by 0 bases and J by 0 bases, with 8 bases between them. This CDR3 is 15 amino acids long. From germline, CDR1 is WNHNN and CDR2 SYGVQD (reference sequence). In nucleotides, the CDR3 is TGCGCCAGCAGTGAGTCGGGCAGGGTGAACACTGAAGCTTTCTTT. This translates into CASSESGRVNTEAFF.

The chain carries TRBV5-4 and TRBJ2-2; possibly TRBD1 or TRBD2 for D (5 bases each). This CDR3 has 16 amino acids. Germline V CDR1 and CDR2: SGHNT, YYREEE (reference sequence). V lost 4 bases and J 1 base, leaving 14 bases between the germline ends. CDR3 coding DNA: TGTGCCAGCAGCCACCCTTGGGGGAAGAACACCGGGGAGCTGTTTTTT. As protein: CASSHPWGKNTGELFF.

The chain recombines TRBV5-1 with TRBJ2-7; possible D gene TRBD1, 5 bases. Germline V CDR1 and CDR2: SGHRS, YFSETQ. The V end was cut by 2 bases, the J end by 5 bases, with 11 bases between. The length of the CDR3 is 13 residues. In DNA form, the CDR3 reads TGCGCCAGCAGCTTAACAGGAGCCCACGAGCAGTACTTC. Translated: CASSLTGAHEQYF.

This rearrangement joins TRBV5-1 to TRBJ2-7; 8 bases align to TRBD1. Germline loops: CDR1 SGHRS, CDR2 YFSETQ. V dropped 4 bases and J dropped 2; count of bases not matched to a gene: 8. This CDR3 region has 15 residues. The CDR3 loop reads CASSPGTGTAYEQYF. The CDR3 DNA reads as TGCGCCAGCAGCCCAGGGACAGGCACTGCCTACGAGCAGTACTTC.

This rearrangement joins TRBV28 to TRBJ1-2; D is unresolved. V was cut by 4 bases and J by 4 bases, with 13 bases left in between. The CDR3 has 14 amino acids. In germline, CDR1 is MDHEN, CDR2 SYDVKM. Here the CDR3 reads CASSSTYQPYGYTF. In DNA, the CDR3 is TGTGCCAGCAGTTCTACTTACCAACCCTATGGCTACACCTTC.

This clone was observed a single time. The V call is TRBV7-2, the J call TRBJ1-1, with TRBD1 identical over 7 bases. The CDR3 has 16 amino acids. Germline V gene lookup returns CDR1 SGHTA and CDR2 FQGNSA. The V segment lost 3 bases and the J segment 0 bases; nucleotides outside the gene matches: 7. CDR3 in DNA: TGTGCCAGCAGCTTGTCACTGACAGGGTTGAACACTGAAGCTTTCTTT. Translating it yields CASSLSLTGLNTEAFF.

In nucleotides, the CDR3 is TGCGCCAGCAGCTTAATACAGGGAAATGAGCAGTACTTC. It is translated as CASSLIQGNEQYF. The gene calls are TRBV5-1 and TRBJ2-7; a weak D match, TRBD1 (6 bases). From germline, CDR1 is SGHRS and CDR2 YFSETQ. The CDR3 totals 13 residues. V was clipped by 2 bases and J by 7 bases, with 13 bases between them.

The chain has TRBV2 and TRBJ1-3; possible D gene TRBD1, 5 bases. Trimming took off 6 bases at V and 0 bases at J, with 12 bases between the two ends. There are 15 residues in the CDR3. Germline V gene sequence: CDR1 SNHLY, CDR2 FYNNEI. This chain's CDR3 is CASSTGPISGNTIYF. Here the CDR3 DNA reads TGTGCCAGCAGCACGGGACCCATCTCTGGAAACACCATATATTTT.

The chain is built from TRBV15 and TRBJ2-4; TRBD2 aligns across 12 bases. CDR3 length: 19 amino acids. The V gene's germline CDR1 is LNHNV and CDR2 YYDKDF (reference sequence). After removal of 0 bases from V and 0 bases from J, the junction contained 6 bases not matched to a gene. The CDR3 sequence: CATSRDLLAGGLAKNIQYF. Here the CDR3 DNA reads TGTGCCACCAGCAGAGATCTGCTAGCGGGAGGGCTAGCCAAAAACATTCAGTACTTC.

Comment on this clone: Within the sample, other DNA sequences also encode this same CDR3. The rearrangement joins TRBV5-1 to TRBJ2-3; D not resolved. The CDR3 is 12 amino acids. The V end was cut by 4 bases, the J end by 1 base, with 4 bases between. Germline CDR1 and CDR2: SGHRS and YFSETQ. The CDR3 here is CASSTGTDTQYF. The CDR3 DNA reads TGCGCCAGCAGCACCGGCACAGATACGCAGTATTTT.

This chain connects TRBV18 to TRBJ1-5, with 10 positions matching TRBD1. This CDR3 has 18 residues. Germline CDR1 reads KGHSH; CDR2 reads LQKENI. After removal of 3 bases from V and 2 bases from J, the junction contained 10 bases not matched to a gene. In DNA, the CDR3 is TGTGCCAGCTCACCCGGACAGGGGGTCTTTGTTGGCAATCAGCCCCAGCATTTT. Encoded protein: CASSPGQGVFVGNQPQHF. The full variable domain, in which reference TRBV18 and TRBJ1-5 provide the parts outside the CDR3, is NAGVMQNPRHLVRRRGQEARLRCSPMKGHSHVYWYRQLPEEGLKFMVYLQKENIIDESGMPKERFSAEFPKEGPSILRIQQVVRGDSAAYFCASSPGQGVFVGNQPQHFGDGTRLSIL.

V usage is TRBV2 and J usage is TRBJ2-7, with TRBD1 as a possible D gene (5 bases). Germline V lookup: CDR1 SNHLY, CDR2 FYNNEI. Trimming took off 4 bases at V and 9 bases at J, with 10 bases between the two ends. The CDR3 runs 11 residues. Here the CDR3 reads CASSVGAGQYF. CDR3 coding DNA: TGTGCCAGCAGTGTAGGGGCAGGGCAGTACTTC.

The chain uses TRBV5-8 and TRBJ1-5; 8 bases match TRBD1. Germline V gives CDR1 SGHTS, CDR2 YDEGEE. The CDR3 is 14 residues long. J was trimmed by 7 bases and V by 4 bases; bases with no gene match: 7. The CDR3 is CASSIGTGQQPQHF. In DNA form, the CDR3 reads TGTGCCAGCAGCATAGGGACAGGTCAACAGCCCCAGCATTTT.

The rearrangement uses TRBV7-9 and TRBJ1-2, with 7 bases identical to TRBD1. Germline CDR1 is SEHNR and CDR2 is FQNEAQ (reference sequence). The CDR3 has 15 residues. V shed 1 base, J shed 4 bases, and the junction held 6 bases outside the gene matches. This chain's CDR3 is CASSLGTGNRYGYTF. DNA of the CDR3: TGTGCCAGCAGCTTAGGGACAGGCAATCGCTATGGCTACACCTTC.

This chain connects TRBV10-3 to TRBJ2-3; 9 nucleotides agree with TRBD2. CDR1 and CDR2 from the germline V gene are ENHRY and SYGVKD. V shed 8 bases and J 2 bases; nucleotides not matched to a gene: 8. The CDR3 extends over 15 amino acids. CDR3 sequence (DNA): TGTGCCATCTCTGTCCTAGCGGGGATCACAGATACGCAGTATTTT. Translation: CAISVLAGITDTQYF.

As concerns this clone: In the same sample, other DNA sequences code for this CDR3. This chain connects TRBV9 to TRBJ2-7, with no clear D. Trimming removed 0 bases from V and 2 bases from J, with 9 bases in between. Germline V gene sequence: CDR1 SGDLS, CDR2 YYNGEE. The length of the CDR3 is 14 residues. The CDR3 region is CASSVGVQPYEQYF. For the CDR3, the DNA is TGTGCCAGCAGCGTAGGTGTGCAACCCTACGAGCAGTACTTC.

The chain has TRBV4-3 and TRBJ2-5; 12 nucleotides align to TRBD2. Germline CDR1 LGHNA, CDR2 YSLEER. The CDR3 is 18 amino acids. Trimming took 0 bases from V and 5 from J; bases not matched to a gene: 10. The DNA of the CDR3 is TGCGCCAGCAGCCAAGATTTCTCTAGCGGGAGGGGTTGGGAGACCCAGTACTTC. Translation: CASSQDFSSGRGWETQYF.

This rearrangement joins TRBV28 to TRBJ1-1; D is ambiguous. CDR3 length: 15 amino acids. V was shortened by 5 bases and J by 0 bases, with 13 bases between the two germline ends. CDR1 is MDHEN, CDR2 SYDVKM, per germline. The DNA for the CDR3 is TGTGCCAGCAGTCCGTGGACCGGCTTGAACACTGAAGCTTTCTTT. Translation: CASSPWTGLNTEAFF.

V and J are TRBV11-2 and TRBJ2-7; 10 bases are a match to TRBD2. Trimming took 5 bases from V and 4 from J; bases not matched to a gene: 5. The CDR3 totals 14 residues. Germline-derived CDR1 and CDR2 are SGHAT and FQNNGV. The CDR3, as DNA: TGTGCCAGCAGCGTAACTAGCGGGACTTACGAGCAGTACTTC. Encoded protein: CASSVTSGTYEQYF.

The chain has TRBV27 and TRBJ2-7; 8 bases agree with TRBD2. This CDR3 is built from 15 residues. The V segment lost 2 bases and the J segment 0 bases; nucleotides outside the gene matches: 3. Germline V CDR1 and CDR2: MNHEY, SMNVEV (reference sequence). The CDR3 bases are TGTGCCAGCAGTTTACAGCGGGAGAACTCCTACGAGCAGTACTTC. Translating it yields CASSLQRENSYEQYF.